This T cell receptor beta chain was profiled in a study of cytomegalovirus exposure and HLA in healthy donors. The primer mix had 60 Vbeta and 13 Jbeta primers. Sequencing was performed with immunoSEQ multiplex PCR; in TCRdb, only in-frame clones are kept and a portion is missing. The sample holds roughly 150,000 clones, about 80% seen once. This CDR3 comprises 14 residues. The V gene lost 4 bases and the J gene lost 0 bases, with 11 bases spanning the gap. In germline, CDR1 is SGHRS, CDR2 YFSETQ. V and J are TRBV5-1 and TRBJ2-7; D is undetermined. The receptor was isolated from a man aged 25 to 40 in good health and CMV-seronegative. Sequencing used PBMCs. The CDR3 reads CASSELVSSYEQYF. In nucleotides, the CDR3 is TGCGCCAGCAGCGAGTTAGTGAGCTCCTACGAGCAGTACTTC.